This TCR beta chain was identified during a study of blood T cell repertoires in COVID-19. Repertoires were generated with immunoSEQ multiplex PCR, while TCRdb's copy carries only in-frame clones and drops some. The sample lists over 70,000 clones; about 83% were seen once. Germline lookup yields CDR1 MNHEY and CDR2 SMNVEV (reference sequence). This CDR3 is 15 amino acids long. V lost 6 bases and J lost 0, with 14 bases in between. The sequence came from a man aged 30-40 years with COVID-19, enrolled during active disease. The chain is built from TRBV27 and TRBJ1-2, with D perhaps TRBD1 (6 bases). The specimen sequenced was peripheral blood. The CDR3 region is CASRDSPDANYGYTF. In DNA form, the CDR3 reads TGTGCCAGCAGGGACAGCCCTGATGCTAACTATGGCTACACCTTC.